This T cell receptor beta chain was captured in a study of glioma-infiltrating T cells after dendritic cell vaccination. Study details: Dendritic cell vaccination trial patients had either newly diagnosed or recurrent glioblastoma. Autologous tumor lysate-pulsed dendritic cell vaccination was given between the early 2000s and the early 2010s.

Patients had residual fresh-frozen tumor tissue and more than two years of survival data. Up to 2 ug genomic DNA was used for TCRB CDR3 amplification. Clones were read by immunoSEQ multiplex PCR, and TCRdb kept only the in-frame ones, dropping some. The repertoire has roughly 100,000 clones, around 81% of them found once; the top ten carry 9.5% to 15%. Per germline, CDR1 SGHAT and CDR2 FQNNGV. With 5 bases clipped from V and 7 bases from J, the junction kept 17 bases outside the gene matches. This CDR3 has 19 residues. This sequence joins TRBV11-2 and TRBJ2-2; TRBD1 matches at 12 bases. This clonotype was obtained from a human donor with glioblastoma. The specimen comprised blood, sampled before dendritic cell vaccination. The CDR3 DNA reads as TGTGCCAGCAGCCATCGTAGGCTAGGGACAGGGGGCTTGGTCGGGGAGCTGTTTTTT. Its protein is CASSHRRLGTGGLVGELFF.